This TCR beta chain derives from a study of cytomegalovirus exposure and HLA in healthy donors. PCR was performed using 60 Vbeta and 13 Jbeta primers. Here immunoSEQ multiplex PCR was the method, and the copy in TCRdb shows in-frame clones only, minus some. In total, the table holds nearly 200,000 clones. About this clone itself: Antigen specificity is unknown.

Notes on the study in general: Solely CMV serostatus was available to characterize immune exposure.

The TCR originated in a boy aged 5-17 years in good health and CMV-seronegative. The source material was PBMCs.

CDR3 in DNA: TGTGCCAGCAGTTTATCGAAATCGGACAGCCTCAATCAGCCCCAGCATTTT. Translated: CASSLSKSDSLNQPQHF. The V and J genes are TRBV27 and TRBJ1-5; TRBD1 is a possible D gene (6 bases). V was cut by 0 bases and J by 3 bases, with 15 bases left in between. The CDR3 runs to 17 residues. Germline CDR1 and CDR2: MNHEY and SMNVEV (reference sequence).